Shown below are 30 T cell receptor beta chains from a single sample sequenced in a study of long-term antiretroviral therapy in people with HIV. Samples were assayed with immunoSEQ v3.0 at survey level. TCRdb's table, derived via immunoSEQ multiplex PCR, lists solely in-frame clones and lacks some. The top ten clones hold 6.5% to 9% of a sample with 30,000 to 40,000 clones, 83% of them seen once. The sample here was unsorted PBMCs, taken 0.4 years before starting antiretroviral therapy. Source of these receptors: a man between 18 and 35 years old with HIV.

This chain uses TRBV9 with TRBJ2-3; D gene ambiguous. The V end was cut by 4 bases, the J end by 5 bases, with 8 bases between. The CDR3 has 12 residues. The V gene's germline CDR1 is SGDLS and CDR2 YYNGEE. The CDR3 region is CASSPVLDTQYF. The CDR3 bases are TGTGCCAGCAGCCCTGTTTTAGATACGCAGTATTTT.

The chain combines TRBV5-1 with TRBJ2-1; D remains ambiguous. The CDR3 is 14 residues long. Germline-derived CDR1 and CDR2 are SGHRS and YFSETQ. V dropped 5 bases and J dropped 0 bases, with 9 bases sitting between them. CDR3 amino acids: CASRGSLSYNEQFF. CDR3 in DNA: TGCGCCAGCAGGGGATCCCTCTCCTACAATGAGCAGTTCTTC.

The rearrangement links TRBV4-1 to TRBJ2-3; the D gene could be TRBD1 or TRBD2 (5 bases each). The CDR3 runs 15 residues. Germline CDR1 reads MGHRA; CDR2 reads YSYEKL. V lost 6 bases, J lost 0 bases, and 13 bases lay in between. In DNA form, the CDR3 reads TGCGCCAGCAGTTGGGACGGATCTAGCACAGATACGCAGTATTTT. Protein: CASSWDGSSTDTQYF.

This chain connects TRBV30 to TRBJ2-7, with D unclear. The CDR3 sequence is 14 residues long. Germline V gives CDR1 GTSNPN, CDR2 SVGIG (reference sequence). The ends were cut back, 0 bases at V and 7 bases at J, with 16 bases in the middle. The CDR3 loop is CAWSVPETLYEQYF. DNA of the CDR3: TGTGCCTGGAGTGTACCAGAGACACTGTATGAGCAGTACTTC.

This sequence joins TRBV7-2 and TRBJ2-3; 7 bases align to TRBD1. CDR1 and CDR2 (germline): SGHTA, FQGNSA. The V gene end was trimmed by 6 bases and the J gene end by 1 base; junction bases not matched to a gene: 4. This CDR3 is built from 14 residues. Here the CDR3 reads CASSRDRGTDTQYF. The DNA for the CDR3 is TGTGCCAGCAGTCGTGACAGGGGCACAGATACGCAGTATTTT.

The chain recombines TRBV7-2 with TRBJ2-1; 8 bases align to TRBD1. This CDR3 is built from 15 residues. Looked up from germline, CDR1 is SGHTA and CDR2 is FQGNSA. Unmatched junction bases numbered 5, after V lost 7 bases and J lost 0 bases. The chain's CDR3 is CASTTGQGSYNEQFF. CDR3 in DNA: TGTGCCAGCACCACTGGACAGGGCTCCTACAATGAGCAGTTCTTC.

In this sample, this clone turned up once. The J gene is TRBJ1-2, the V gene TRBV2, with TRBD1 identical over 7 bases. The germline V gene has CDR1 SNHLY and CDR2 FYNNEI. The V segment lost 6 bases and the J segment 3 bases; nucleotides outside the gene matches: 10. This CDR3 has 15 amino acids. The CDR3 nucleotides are TGTGCCAGCAGGAACGACAGGGAAACTGACTATGGCTACACCTTC. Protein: CASRNDRETDYGYTF.

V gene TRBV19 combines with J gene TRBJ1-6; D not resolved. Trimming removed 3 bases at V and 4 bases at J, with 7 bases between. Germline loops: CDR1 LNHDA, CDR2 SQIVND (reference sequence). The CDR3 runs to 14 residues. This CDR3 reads CASSIGYYNSPLHF. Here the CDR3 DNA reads TGTGCCAGTAGTATCGGGTATTATAATTCACCCCTCCACTTT. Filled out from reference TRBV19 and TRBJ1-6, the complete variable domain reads DGGITQSPKYLFRKEGQNVTLSCEQNLNHDAMYWYRQDPGQGLRLIYYSQIVNDFQKGDIAEGYSVSREKKESFPLTVTSAQKNPTAFYLCASSIGYYNSPLHFGNGTRLTVT.

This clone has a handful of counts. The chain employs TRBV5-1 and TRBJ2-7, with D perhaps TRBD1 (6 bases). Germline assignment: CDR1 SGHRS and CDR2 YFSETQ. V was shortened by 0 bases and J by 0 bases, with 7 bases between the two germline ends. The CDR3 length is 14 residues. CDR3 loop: CASSLEGHSYEQYF. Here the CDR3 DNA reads TGCGCCAGCAGCTTGGAGGGACACTCCTACGAGCAGTACTTC.

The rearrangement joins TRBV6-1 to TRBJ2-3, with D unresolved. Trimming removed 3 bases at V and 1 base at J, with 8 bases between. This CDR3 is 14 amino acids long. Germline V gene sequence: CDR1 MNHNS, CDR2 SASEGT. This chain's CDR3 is CASSEGFGTDTQYF. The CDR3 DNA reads TGTGCCAGCAGTGAGGGTTTCGGCACAGATACGCAGTATTTT.

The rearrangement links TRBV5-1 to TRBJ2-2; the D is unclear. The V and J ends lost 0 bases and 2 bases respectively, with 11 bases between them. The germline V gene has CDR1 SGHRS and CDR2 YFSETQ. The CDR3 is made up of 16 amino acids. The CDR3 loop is CASSLADLLNTGELFF. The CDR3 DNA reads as TGCGCCAGCAGCTTGGCTGATCTACTAAACACCGGGGAGCTGTTTTTT.

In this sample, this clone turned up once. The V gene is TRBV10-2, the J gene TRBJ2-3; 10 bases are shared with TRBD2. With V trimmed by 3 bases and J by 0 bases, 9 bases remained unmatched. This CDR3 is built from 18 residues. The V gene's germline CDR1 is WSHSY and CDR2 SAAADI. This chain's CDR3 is CASSEVAGGITSTDTQYF. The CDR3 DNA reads TGCGCCAGCAGTGAAGTAGCGGGGGGCATCACTAGCACAGATACGCAGTATTTT.

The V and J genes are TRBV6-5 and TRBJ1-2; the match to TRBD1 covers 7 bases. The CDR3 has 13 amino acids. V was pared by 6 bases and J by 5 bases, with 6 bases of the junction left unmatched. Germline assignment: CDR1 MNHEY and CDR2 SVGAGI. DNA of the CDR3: TGTGCCAGCAGACCACAGGGGAAATATGGCTACACCTTC. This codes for CASRPQGKYGYTF.

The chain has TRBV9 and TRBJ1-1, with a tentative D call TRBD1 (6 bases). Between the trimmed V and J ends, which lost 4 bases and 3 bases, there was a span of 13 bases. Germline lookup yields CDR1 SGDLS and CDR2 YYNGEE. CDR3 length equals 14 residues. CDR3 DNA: TGTGCCAGCAGCCCTACAGGGTGGTACACTGAAGCTTTCTTT. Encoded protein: CASSPTGWYTEAFF.

CDR3 amino acids: CAWSPVFSGGAFETQYF. The CDR3 region has the DNA TGTGCCTGGTCCCCCGTCTTTAGCGGGGGGGCCTTTGAGACCCAGTACTTC. The rearrangement uses TRBV30 and TRBJ2-5; 11 bases fit TRBD2. The junction had 16 bases not matched to a gene; V was cut back by 5 bases and J by 5 bases. The CDR3 loop spans 17 amino acids. Germline CDR1 reads GTSNPN; CDR2 reads SVGIG (reference sequence).

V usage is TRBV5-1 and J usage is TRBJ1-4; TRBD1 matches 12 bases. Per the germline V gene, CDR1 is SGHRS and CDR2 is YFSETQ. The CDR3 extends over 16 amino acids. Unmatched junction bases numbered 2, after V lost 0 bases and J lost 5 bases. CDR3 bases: TGCGCCAGCAGCTTGGGGGACAGGGGGCGGAATGAAAAACTGTTTTTT. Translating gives CASSLGDRGRNEKLFF.

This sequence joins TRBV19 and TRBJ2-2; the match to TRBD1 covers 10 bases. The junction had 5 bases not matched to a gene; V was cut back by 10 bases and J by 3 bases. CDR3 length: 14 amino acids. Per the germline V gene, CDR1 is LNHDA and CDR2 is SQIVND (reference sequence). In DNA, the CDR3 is TGTGCCACCCAAGGGACAGGGGACACCGGGGAGCTGTTTTTT. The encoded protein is CATQGTGDTGELFF.

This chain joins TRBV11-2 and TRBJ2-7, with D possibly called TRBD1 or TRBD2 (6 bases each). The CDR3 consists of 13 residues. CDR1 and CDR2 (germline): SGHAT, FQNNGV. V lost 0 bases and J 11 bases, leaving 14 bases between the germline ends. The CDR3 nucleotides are TGTGCCAGCAGCTTAGAGGGGGCCCGGGGGAAGTACTTC. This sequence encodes CASSLEGARGKYF.

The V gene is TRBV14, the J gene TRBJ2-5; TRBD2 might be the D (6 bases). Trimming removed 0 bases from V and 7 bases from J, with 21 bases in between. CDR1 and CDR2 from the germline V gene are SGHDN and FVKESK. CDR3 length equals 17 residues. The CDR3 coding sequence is TGTGCCAGCAGCCAAGATTTTCCAGGAGGGTCGGGTGGGACCCAGTACTTC. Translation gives CASSQDFPGGSGGTQYF.

CDR3 sequence: CASPRRGRNNEQFF. CDR3 sequence (DNA): TGTGCCAGTCCTCGGCGGGGGCGAAACAATGAGCAGTTCTTC. J is TRBJ2-1 and V is TRBV19; D is possibly TRBD2 (7 bases). The length of the CDR3 is 14 residues. The V end lost 8 bases, the J end lost 5 bases, and 16 bases lay between the germline ends. Germline CDR1 is LNHDA and CDR2 is SQIVND (reference sequence).

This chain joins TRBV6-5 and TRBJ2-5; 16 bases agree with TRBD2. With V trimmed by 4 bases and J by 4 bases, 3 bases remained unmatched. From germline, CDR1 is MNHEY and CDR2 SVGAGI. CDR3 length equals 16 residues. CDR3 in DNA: TGTGCCAGCAGTTTCGGGACTAGCGGGGGGGCAGAGACCCAGTACTTC. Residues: CASSFGTSGGAETQYF.

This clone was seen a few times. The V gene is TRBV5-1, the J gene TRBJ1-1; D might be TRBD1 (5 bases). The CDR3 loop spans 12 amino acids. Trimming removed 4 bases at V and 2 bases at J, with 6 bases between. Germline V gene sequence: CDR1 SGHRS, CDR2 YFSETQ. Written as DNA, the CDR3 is TGCGCCAGCAGCCGGGACAACACTGAAGCTTTCTTT. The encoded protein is CASSRDNTEAFF.

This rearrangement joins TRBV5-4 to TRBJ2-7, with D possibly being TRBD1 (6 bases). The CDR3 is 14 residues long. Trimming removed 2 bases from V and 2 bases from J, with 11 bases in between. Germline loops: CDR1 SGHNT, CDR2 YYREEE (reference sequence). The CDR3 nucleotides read TGTGCCAGCAGCTTCGACAGGATACCCTACGAGCAGTACTTC. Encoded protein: CASSFDRIPYEQYF.

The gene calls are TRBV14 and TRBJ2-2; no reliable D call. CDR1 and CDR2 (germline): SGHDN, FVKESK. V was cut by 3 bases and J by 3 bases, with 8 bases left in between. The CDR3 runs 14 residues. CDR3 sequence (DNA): TGTGCCAGCAGCCACCCAACAGACACCGGGGAGCTGTTTTTT. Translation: CASSHPTDTGELFF. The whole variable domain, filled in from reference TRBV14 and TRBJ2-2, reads EAGVTQFPSHSVIEKGQTVTLRCDPISGHDNLYWYRRVMGKEIKFLLHFVKESKQDESGMPNNRFLAERTGGTYSTLKVQPAELEDSGVYFCASSHPTDTGELFFGEGSRLTVL.

The CDR3 reads CAWSLKGRDQPQHF. The CDR3 nucleotides read TGTGCCTGGAGCCTCAAAGGACGCGATCAGCCCCAGCATTTT. The rearrangement links TRBV30 to TRBJ1-5; no definite D call. The V end was cut by 3 bases, the J end by 5 bases, with 14 bases between. The CDR3 covers 14 residues. Per germline, CDR1 GTSNPN and CDR2 SVGIG (reference sequence).

The CDR3 is CAIRTSSGVGAYEQYF. The CDR3 DNA reads as TGTGCCATCAGGACCTCAAGCGGGGTAGGGGCCTACGAGCAGTACTTC. This rearrangement joins TRBV10-3 to TRBJ2-5; 7 bases align to TRBD2. The J call is doubtful: the DNA matches TRBJ2-7 better. The germline gives CDR1 ENHRY, CDR2 SYGVKD. This CDR3 has 16 residues.

CDR3 sequence (DNA): TGTGCCAGCGAAGCCCAAGCCAATCGCGGTCGGGGCACCTTC. Protein product: CASEAQANRGRGTF. This chain connects TRBV28 to TRBJ1-2; D unresolved. V was clipped by 8 bases and J by 13 bases, with 26 bases between them. The CDR3 is 14 amino acids. Germline loops: CDR1 MDHEN, CDR2 SYDVKM.

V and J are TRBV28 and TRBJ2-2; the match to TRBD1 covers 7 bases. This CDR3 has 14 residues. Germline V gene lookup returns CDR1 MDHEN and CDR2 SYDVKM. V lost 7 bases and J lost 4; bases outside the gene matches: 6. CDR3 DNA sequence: TGTGCCAGCACTCGACAGGGCGGCACCGGGGAGCTGTTTTTT. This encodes CASTRQGGTGELFF.

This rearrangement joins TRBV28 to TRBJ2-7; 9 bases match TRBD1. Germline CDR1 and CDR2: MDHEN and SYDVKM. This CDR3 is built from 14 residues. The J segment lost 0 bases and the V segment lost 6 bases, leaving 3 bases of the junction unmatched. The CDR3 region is CASRRQGDSYEQYF. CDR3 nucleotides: TGTGCCAGCAGGCGACAGGGGGACTCCTACGAGCAGTACTTC.

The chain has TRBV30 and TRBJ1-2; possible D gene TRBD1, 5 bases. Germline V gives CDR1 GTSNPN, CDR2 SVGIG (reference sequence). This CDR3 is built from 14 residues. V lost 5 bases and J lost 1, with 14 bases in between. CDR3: CAWVRDPFNYGYTF. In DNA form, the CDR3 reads TGTGCCTGGGTCAGGGACCCATTTAACTATGGCTACACCTTC.